This T cell receptor beta chain emerged from a study of blood T cell repertoires in COVID-19. Study at large: COVID-19 samples from acute and convalescent phases originated in the United States, Italy and Spain. T cells, B-cell-depleted T cells, or PBMCs supplied cDNA or gDNA.

How the authors handled the data: Reference gene primers were amplified, and this amplification served to estimate nucleated cell counts. Some clones are missing from TCRdb's copy, which holds only in-frame ones; the method was immunoSEQ multiplex PCR. That table furnishes V, J and clone size, whereas the DNA furnished D and trimming. The profile shows some 110,000 clones, roughly 90% of them singletons. Losses at the gene ends were 6 bases for V and 3 bases for J; bases not matched to a gene: 9. Germline V gene data show CDR1 as SQVTM and CDR2 as ANQGSEA. The CDR3 covers 14 residues. This sequence joins TRBV29-1 and TRBJ2-7, with 9 bases fitting TRBD1. The sequence was collected from a man between 65 and 85 years old who had recovered from COVID-19. Material for sequencing was peripheral blood. The CDR3 DNA reads as TGCAGCGTCGTCTCCGGGACAGGGTTCTACGAGCAGTACTTC. It translates to CSVVSGTGFYEQYF.